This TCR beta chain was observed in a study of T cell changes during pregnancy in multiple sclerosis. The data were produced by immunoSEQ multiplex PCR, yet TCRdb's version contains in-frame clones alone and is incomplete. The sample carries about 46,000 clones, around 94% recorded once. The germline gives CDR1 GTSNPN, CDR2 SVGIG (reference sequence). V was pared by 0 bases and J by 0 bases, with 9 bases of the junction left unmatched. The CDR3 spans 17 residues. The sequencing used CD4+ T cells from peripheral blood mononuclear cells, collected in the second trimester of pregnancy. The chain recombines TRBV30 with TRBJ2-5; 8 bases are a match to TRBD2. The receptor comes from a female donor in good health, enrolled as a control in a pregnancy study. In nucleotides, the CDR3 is TGTGCCTGGAGTGTAAGGCGGGGGGCTAAGTACCAAGAGACCCAGTACTTC. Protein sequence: CAWSVRRGAKYQETQYF.